This T cell receptor beta chain derives from a study of beta chain bispecific antibodies for T cell cancers. At the level of the study: TRBV sequencing of surviving healthy T cells measured each family's depletion. The study's findings and limits: The leukemia cells, rather than normal T cells, gave most of the targeted TRBV signal.

Blood mononuclear cells were expanded for two to three days using either OKT3 anti-CD3 antibody or CD3/CD28 beads. At least ten counts were recorded for this clonotype. Its antigen is not known. TCRdb reprocessed the 5' RACE reads via MiXCR and lists one record per CDR3 protein. The sample shows 20,000 to 25,000 distinct CDR3 sequences, about 2.6% of them seen only once. This TCR was recovered from a human donor in good health. Some clones in this sample may be carry-over from other donors' samples. Sequenced sample: healthy donor T cells cultured with leukemia cells.

The CDR3 sequence is CASGTGLEGNEQFF. The CDR3 DNA follows: TGTGCCAGCGGAACGGGGCTCGAGGGCAATGAGCAGTTCTTC. The chain combines TRBV27 with TRBJ2-1; D possibly matches TRBD1 or TRBD2 (5 bases each). Looked up from germline, CDR1 is MNHEY and CDR2 is SMNVEV (reference sequence). There are 14 residues in the CDR3. Trimming removed 8 bases at V and 6 bases at J, with 17 bases between.